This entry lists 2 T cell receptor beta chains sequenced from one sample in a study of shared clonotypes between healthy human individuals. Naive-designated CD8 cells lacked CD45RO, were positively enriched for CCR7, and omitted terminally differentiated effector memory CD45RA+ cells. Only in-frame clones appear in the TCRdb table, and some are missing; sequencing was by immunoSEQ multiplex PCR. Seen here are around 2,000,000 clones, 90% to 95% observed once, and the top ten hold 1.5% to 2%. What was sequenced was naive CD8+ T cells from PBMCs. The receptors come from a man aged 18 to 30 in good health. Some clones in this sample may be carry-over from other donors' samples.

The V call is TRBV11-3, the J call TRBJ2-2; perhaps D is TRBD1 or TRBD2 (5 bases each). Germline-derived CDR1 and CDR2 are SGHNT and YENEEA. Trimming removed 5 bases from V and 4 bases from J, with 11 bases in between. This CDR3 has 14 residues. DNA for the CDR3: TGTGCCAGCAGCCCAGGTGGGGGCACCGGGGAGCTGTTTTTT. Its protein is CASSPGGGTGELFF.

The CDR3 is CASSVGGNSEQFF. The CDR3 DNA follows: TGTGCCAGCAGCGTGGGGGGTAATAGTGAGCAGTTCTTC. The rearrangement links TRBV7-3 to TRBJ2-1, with a tentative D call TRBD2 (6 bases). Per the germline V gene, CDR1 is SGHTA and CDR2 is FQGTGA. The CDR3 has 13 residues. Trimming pared 5 bases from V and 9 bases from J, leaving 14 bases between.